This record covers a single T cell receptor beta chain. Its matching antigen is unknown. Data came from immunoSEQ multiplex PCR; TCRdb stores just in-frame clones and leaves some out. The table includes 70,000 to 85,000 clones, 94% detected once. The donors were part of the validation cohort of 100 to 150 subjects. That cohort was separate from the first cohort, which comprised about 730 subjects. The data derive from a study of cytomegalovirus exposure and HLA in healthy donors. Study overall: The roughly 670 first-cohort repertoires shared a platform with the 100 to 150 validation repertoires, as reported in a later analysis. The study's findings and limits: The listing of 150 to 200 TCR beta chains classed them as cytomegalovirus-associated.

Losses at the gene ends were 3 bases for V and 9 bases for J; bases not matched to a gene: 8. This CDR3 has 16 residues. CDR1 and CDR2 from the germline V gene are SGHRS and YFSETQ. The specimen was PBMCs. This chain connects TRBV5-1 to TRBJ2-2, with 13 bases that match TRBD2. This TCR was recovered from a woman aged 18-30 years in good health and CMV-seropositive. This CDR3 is CASSSGTSGMGRELFF. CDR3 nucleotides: TGCGCCAGCAGCTCCGGGACTAGCGGGATGGGCCGGGAGCTGTTTTTT.